Listed below are T cell receptor beta chains from one sample, sequenced in a study of cytomegalovirus exposure and HLA in healthy donors. Only in-frame clones appear in the TCRdb table, and some are missing; sequencing was by immunoSEQ multiplex PCR. This sample has 210,000 or so clones, with roughly 78% found just once. Sequenced: PBMCs. These receptors all stem from a boy aged 5-17 years in good health and CMV-seronegative. Each CDR3 is given with its conserved first and last residue. The order of the fields is clone size, J gene, V gene, D gene, CDR3 DNA, CDR3 protein. The D gene is left open where the match is weak. Clone size appears in some rows only: once, few, many, or a class for an expanded clone.

>.|TRBJ1-5|TRBV19|TRBD1
TGTGCCAGTAGTATAGGCCGCCTCGGGACAGGGAATCAGCCCCAGCATTTT
CASSIGRLGTGNQPQHF
>.|TRBJ1-1|TRBV30|.
TGTGCCTGGAGTGTATCTCAACGCGGAGCTTTCTTT
CAWSVSQRGAFF
>.|TRBJ1-3|TRBV9|TRBD1
TGTGCCAGCAGCGCCTCCATACAGGGGGCTAATATAGTTGGAAACACCATATATTTT
CASSASIQGANIVGNTIYF
>.|TRBJ1-3|TRBV5-1|.
TGCGCCAGCAGCTTGAGTTATGGGCTGGGAAACACCATATATTTT
CASSLSYGLGNTIYF
>.|TRBJ2-3|TRBV13|.
TGTGCCAGCAGCCCGGAGGGGCTAGGTCGCAATACGCAGTATTTT
CASSPEGLGRNTQYF
>.|TRBJ2-7|TRBV30|.
TGTGCCTGGAGTGTACGCCCGGGGACCTACGAGCAGTACTTC
CAWSVRPGTYEQYF
>.|TRBJ2-7|TRBV14|.
TGTGCCAGCAGTTTAGACAGGTTCTACGAGCAGTACTTC
CASSLDRFYEQYF
>once|TRBJ1-1|TRBV5-4|.
TGTGCCAGCAGCGAGGGACAGAACACTGAAGCTTTCTTT
CASSEGQNTEAFF
>.|TRBJ2-5|TRBV6-5|.
TGTGCCAGCAGTTCCCTCGGGGAGCAGTACTTC
CASSSLGEQYF
>.|TRBJ1-1|TRBV7-3|TRBD1
TGTGCCAGCAGCTTTGTCCCTCCGGGACAGGGGGCCGCCATGAACACTGAAGCTTTCTTT
CASSFVPPGQGAAMNTEAFF
>few|TRBJ2-2|TRBV7-9|.
TGTGCCAGCAGCTCTCTCTTCGGGGAGCTGTTTTTT
CASSSLFGELFF
>.|TRBJ2-1|TRBV7-9|.
TGTGCCAGCAGCTTAGTCGCACTATCAAATGAGCAGTTCTTC
CASSLVALSNEQFF
>.|TRBJ2-5|TRBV27|.
TGTGCCAGCAGTTTCTCTAATAGGGGTAGGACGGAGACCCAGTACTTC
CASSFSNRGRTETQYF
>.|TRBJ1-5|TRBV10-3|.
TGTGCCATCAGTGCGCGACAGCCAAATCAGCCCCAGCATTTT
CAISARQPNQPQHF
>.|TRBJ1-2|TRBV11-2|.
TGTGCCAGCAGCTTAGTGCTAGGAATAGAGGGCTACACCTTC
CASSLVLGIEGYTF
>.|TRBJ1-2|TRBV6-6|.
TGTGCCAGCACCACAGGGCGTCGGTGGAACACCTTC
CASTTGRRWNTF